The 10 T cell receptor beta chains given below trace back to one sample, sequenced in a study of T cell responses to AZD1222 COVID-19 vaccine. TCRdb's copy holds only in-frame clones and misses some; the assay was immunoSEQ multiplex PCR. The table includes around 140,000 clones, 86% detected once. Material: peripheral blood, obtained 28 days after the second AZD1222 dose. All receptors derive from an adult who received the AZD1222 COVID-19 vaccine.

This clone was observed once. V gene TRBV30 combines with J gene TRBJ1-4; no clear D gene. Germline lookup yields CDR1 GTSNPN and CDR2 SVGIG (reference sequence). Trimming pared 5 bases from V and 6 bases from J, leaving 7 bases between. This CDR3 has 11 amino acids. The CDR3 reads CAWGYHEKLFF. In DNA, the CDR3 is TGTGCCTGGGGATATCATGAAAAACTGTTTTTT.

The genes are TRBV24-1 and TRBJ2-7; no clear D gene. The CDR3 has 13 amino acids. The germline CDR1 and CDR2 sequences are KGHDR and SFDVKD. V lost 7 bases to trimming and J lost 0 bases, with 9 bases between them. For the CDR3, the DNA is TGTGCCACCAGATCGCGTTTCTCCTACGAGCAGTACTTC. As protein: CATRSRFSYEQYF.

This clone has only one observation. The V and J genes are TRBV18 and TRBJ1-2; 8 bases line up with TRBD1. CDR1 is KGHSH and CDR2 is LQKENI in the germline V gene. The CDR3 sequence is 14 residues long. Unmatched junction bases numbered 9, after V lost 4 bases and J lost 8 bases. The CDR3 sequence: CASSRDRSGLGYTF. CDR3 nucleotides: TGTGCCAGCTCACGGGACAGGTCGGGTCTAGGCTACACCTTC.

This chain connects TRBV2 to TRBJ2-5; D gene uncertain. The CDR3 consists of 12 residues. Germline V CDR1 and CDR2: SNHLY, FYNNEI. Trimming took 4 bases from V and 5 from J, leaving 8 bases between them. The CDR3, as DNA: TGTGCCAGCAGTGTATCCGTCGAGACCCAGTACTTC. Amino acids: CASSVSVETQYF.

This chain uses TRBV9 with TRBJ2-1, with 7 bases lining up with TRBD2. CDR1 is SGDLS, CDR2 YYNGEE, per germline. Trimming cost V 3 bases and J 7 bases; bases outside gene matches: 4. The CDR3 totals 13 residues. Here the CDR3 DNA reads TGTGCCAGCAGCGATTTCGGGGGGAATGAGCAGTTCTTC. Translating gives CASSDFGGNEQFF.

This rearrangement joins TRBV18 to TRBJ1-3; 9 bases map to TRBD1. Trimming removed 4 bases from V and 4 bases from J; junction bases left unmatched: 2. The CDR3 extends over 14 amino acids. Per germline, CDR1 KGHSH and CDR2 LQKENI. Here the CDR3 DNA reads TGTGCCAGCTCACTGGGACAGGGCGGAAACACCATATATTTT. Protein sequence: CASSLGQGGNTIYF.

This chain uses TRBV19 with TRBJ1-3; D might be TRBD1 (5 bases). The CDR3 loop spans 16 amino acids. The V end was cut by 5 bases, the J end by 0 bases, with 14 bases between. Germline lookup yields CDR1 LNHDA and CDR2 SQIVND (reference sequence). The CDR3 region has the DNA TGTGCCAGTAGTCTCGGACACCTTGGCTCTGGAAACACCATATATTTT. It yields the protein CASSLGHLGSGNTIYF.

The V and J genes are TRBV30 and TRBJ1-5; TRBD1 might be the D (6 bases). Between the trimmed V and J ends, which lost 1 base and 4 bases, there was a span of 20 bases. Germline-derived CDR1 and CDR2 are GTSNPN and SVGIG (reference sequence). The CDR3 loop spans 17 amino acids. CDR3 nucleotides: TGTGCCTGGAGTGCTCACAAGGGGGGGGAGGGGAATCAGCCCCAGCATTTT. The encoded protein is CAWSAHKGGEGNQPQHF.

V gene TRBV30 combines with J gene TRBJ1-1; D ambiguous. This CDR3 region has 16 residues. The V gene's germline CDR1 is GTSNPN and CDR2 SVGIG (reference sequence). Between the trimmed V and J ends, which lost 2 bases and 0 bases, there was a span of 16 bases. Here the CDR3 DNA reads TGTGCCTGGAGTCCCAGCACAAGGCTATTGAACACTGAAGCTTTCTTT. This translates into CAWSPSTRLLNTEAFF.

J is TRBJ1-1 and V is TRBV29-1; D is perhaps TRBD1 (5 bases). In germline, CDR1 is SQVTM, CDR2 ANQGSEA. CDR3 length: 14 amino acids. V lost 6 bases and J 4 bases, leaving 18 bases between the germline ends. The CDR3 protein is CSVLGAGSSTEAFF. CDR3 DNA: TGCAGCGTCCTCGGGGCAGGGTCGAGCACTGAAGCTTTCTTT. Variable domain in full (rest from reference TRBV29-1 and TRBJ1-1): SAVISQKPSRDICQRGTSLTIQCQVDSQVTMMFWYRQQPGQSLTLIATANQGSEATYESGFVIDKFPISRPNLTFSTLTVSNMSPEDSSIYLCSVLGAGSSTEAFFGQGTRLTVV.